This passage covers 9 T cell receptor beta chains from one sample sequenced in a study of vaccination and CD4 T cells after COVID-19. Treatment meaning: approximately nine-day PBMC culture with coronavirus spike peptide pools or control peptides (ViraFEST assay). Cultured CD4+ T cell DNA was sequenced using the Oncomine TCR Beta short-read assay. TCRdb recomputed calls from the PCR reads with MiXCR, one row per CDR3 protein. Of 9,900 or so distinct CDR3 sequences in the sample, about 61% were seen once. Antigens for these TCRs are unknown. Input material: CD4+ T cells from blood, cultured in vitro. The receptor set was obtained from a human donor who had recovered from COVID-19.

The chain combines TRBV15 with TRBJ2-3; possible D gene TRBD2, 6 bases. The CDR3 contains 14 residues. The V end lost 5 bases, the J end lost 6 bases, and 15 bases lay between the germline ends. Germline-derived CDR1 and CDR2 are LNHNV and YYDKDF (reference sequence). CDR3 sequence reads: CATSPRLVLDTQYF. CDR3 bases: TGTGCCACCAGCCCTCGACTAGTTCTTGATACGCAGTATTTT.

This chain links TRBV10-3 with TRBJ1-2; possible D gene TRBD1, 6 bases. The CDR3 length is 12 residues. Germline V gene lookup returns CDR1 ENHRY and CDR2 SYGVKD. Trimming stripped 2 bases from V and 8 bases from J, with 9 bases between. The CDR3: CAISEGQGGYTF. In DNA form, the CDR3 reads TGTGCCATCAGTGAGGGCCAGGGGGGCTACACCTTC.

J is TRBJ2-7 and V is TRBV15; tentative D call: TRBD1 (6 bases). Per the germline V gene, CDR1 is LNHNV and CDR2 is YYDKDF (reference sequence). V was cut by 1 base and J by 4 bases, with 8 bases left in between. The CDR3 has 13 amino acids. The CDR3 DNA reads as TGTGCCACCAGCAGAGGTGGACAGTACGAGCAGTACTTC. Amino acids: CATSRGGQYEQYF.

The chain recombines TRBV6-1 with TRBJ2-7, with D hard to call. This CDR3 is built from 14 residues. Germline loops: CDR1 MNHNS, CDR2 SASEGT. V lost 3 bases to trimming and J lost 5 bases, with 14 bases between them. The CDR3 DNA reads TGTGCCAGCAGTGAGGGTGCAGGTTTCGACGAGCAGTACTTC. Translating gives CASSEGAGFDEQYF.

This sequence joins TRBV7-9 and TRBJ2-2, with TRBD1 matching 9 bases. The CDR3 sequence is 14 residues long. With 11 bases clipped from V and 0 bases from J, the junction kept 4 bases outside the gene matches. Germline V lookup: CDR1 SEHNR, CDR2 FQNEAQ (reference sequence). CDR3 amino acids: CAGRDRANTGELFF. Here the CDR3 DNA reads TGTGCCGGCCGGGACAGGGCGAACACCGGGGAGCTGTTTTTT. Supplemented by reference TRBV7-9 and TRBJ2-2, the full variable domain reads DTGVSQNPRHKITKRGQNVTFRCDPISEHNRLYWYRQTLGQGPEFLTYFQNEAQLEKSRLLSDRFSAERPKGSFSTLEIQRTEQGDSAMYLCAGRDRANTGELFFGEGSRLTVL.

The V gene is TRBV7-9, the J gene TRBJ2-1, with a possible D match to TRBD2 (6 bases). Trimming stripped 1 base from V and 1 base from J, with 11 bases between. CDR3 size: 16 residues. Germline CDR1 is SEHNR and CDR2 is FQNEAQ (reference sequence). The CDR3 loop is CASSLVGGVSYNEQFF. DNA of the CDR3: TGTGCCAGCAGCTTAGTCGGCGGGGTGTCCTACAATGAGCAGTTCTTC.

This clonotype was detected only a few times. The chain couples TRBV20-1 to TRBJ1-1; D unclear. The length of the CDR3 is 15 residues. Germline lookup yields CDR1 DFQATT and CDR2 SNEGSKA (reference sequence). V shed 3 bases and J shed 1 base, with 15 bases lying between them. CDR3: CSASLALIGNTEAFF. The CDR3 DNA reads TGCAGTGCTAGTTTAGCTTTGATTGGGAACACTGAAGCTTTCTTT.

This clonotype was seen only a few times. The J gene is TRBJ1-2, the V gene TRBV20-1; no reliable D call. The V and J ends lost 5 bases and 8 bases respectively, with 18 bases between them. This CDR3 comprises 13 residues. Germline V gene sequence: CDR1 DFQATT, CDR2 SNEGSKA (reference sequence). This chain's CDR3 is CSAGIRFLQGYTF. DNA for the CDR3: TGCAGTGCTGGAATCAGGTTTTTGCAGGGCTACACCTTC.

This clonotype was counted only a few times. The chain combines TRBV10-2 with TRBJ2-1; 15 bases agree with TRBD2. Trimming cost V 7 bases and J 6 bases; bases outside gene matches: 1. Germline V gene sequence: CDR1 WSHSY, CDR2 SAAADI. CDR3 length equals 14 residues. CDR3 coding DNA: TGCGCCAGCAAGGGACTAGCGGGAGGCAATGAGCAGTTCTTC. This gives the protein CASKGLAGGNEQFF.